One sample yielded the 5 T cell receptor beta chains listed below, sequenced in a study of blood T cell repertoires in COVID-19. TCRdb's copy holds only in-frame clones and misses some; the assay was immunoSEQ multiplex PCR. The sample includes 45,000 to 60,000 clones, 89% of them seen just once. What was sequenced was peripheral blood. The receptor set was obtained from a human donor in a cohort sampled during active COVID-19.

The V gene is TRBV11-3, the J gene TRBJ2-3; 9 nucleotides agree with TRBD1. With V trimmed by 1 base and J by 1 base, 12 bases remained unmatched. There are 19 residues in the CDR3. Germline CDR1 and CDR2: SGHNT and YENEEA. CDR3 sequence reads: CASSLGRYGTGTGTDTQYF. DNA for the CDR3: TGTGCCAGCAGCTTAGGCCGATACGGGACAGGGACGGGCACAGATACGCAGTATTTT.

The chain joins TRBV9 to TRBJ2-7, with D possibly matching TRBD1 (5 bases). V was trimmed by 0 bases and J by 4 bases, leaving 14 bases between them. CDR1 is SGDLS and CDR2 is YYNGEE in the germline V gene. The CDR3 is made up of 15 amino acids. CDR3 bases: TGTGCCAGCAGCGTAGGTAAGGGGTTTAATTACGAGCAGTACTTC. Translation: CASSVGKGFNYEQYF.

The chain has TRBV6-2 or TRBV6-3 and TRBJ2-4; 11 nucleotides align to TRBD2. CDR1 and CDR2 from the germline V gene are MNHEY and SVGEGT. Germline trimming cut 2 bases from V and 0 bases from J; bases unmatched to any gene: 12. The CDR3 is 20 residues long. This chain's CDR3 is CASSYEAGTSGLLAKNIQYF. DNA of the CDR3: TGTGCCAGCAGTTACGAAGCCGGGACTAGCGGACTGCTAGCCAAAAACATTCAGTACTTC.

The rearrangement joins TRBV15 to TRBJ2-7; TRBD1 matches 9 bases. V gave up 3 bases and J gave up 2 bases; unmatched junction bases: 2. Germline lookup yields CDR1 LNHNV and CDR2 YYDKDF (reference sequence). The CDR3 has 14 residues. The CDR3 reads CATSRGQGTYEQYF. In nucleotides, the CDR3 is TGTGCCACCAGCAGGGGACAGGGTACCTACGAGCAGTACTTC. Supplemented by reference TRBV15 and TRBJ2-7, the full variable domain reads DAMVIQNPRYQVTQFGKPVTLSCSQTLNHNVMYWYQQKSSQAPKLLFHYYDKDFNNEADTPDNFQSRRPNTSFCFLDIRSPGLGDTAMYLCATSRGQGTYEQYFGPGTRLTVT.

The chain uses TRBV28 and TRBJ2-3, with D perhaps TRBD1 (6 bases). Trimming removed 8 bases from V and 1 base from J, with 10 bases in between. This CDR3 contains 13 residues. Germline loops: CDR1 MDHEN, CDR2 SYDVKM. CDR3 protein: CASQGGGTDTQYF. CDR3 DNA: TGTGCCAGCCAAGGGGGTGGCACAGATACGCAGTATTTT.